The clone carrying this T cell receptor (beta chain) was counted at least ten times. Its specificity is not known. Arm-PCR of CDR3 regions with iRepertoire HTBI primers generated TCR beta libraries. One entry per CDR3 protein, called by TCRdb with MiXCR from the multiplex PCR reads. The data show 450,000 to 500,000 distinct CDR3 sequences, with 15% to 20% seen just once and more than 9% held by the top ten. This sample was taken from a study of regulatory T cells in long-lasting Graves disease. As for the study in general: Freshly diagnosed Graves' patients had used antithyroid drugs for under 3 months.

Study-level points and caveats: Among samples with persistent disease, TRBV28, TRBJ1-2 and TRBJ2-5 were favored. Thyroid tissue was not sampled; only peripheral blood was.

Germline V gene data show CDR1 as SGHAT and CDR2 as FQNNGV. Trimming at V came to 1 base and at J to 3 bases, leaving 5 bases not matched to a gene. The CDR3 is 16 residues long. Time point reported: newly diagnosed GD, antithyroid drugs for less than 3 months. From RNA extracted from PBMCs, the TCR library was made. Another study also made use of these data, one on T cells in Graves' hyperthyroidism and ophthalmopathy. As reported in that work: The HTBI primer set drove a first-round RT-PCR of the TCR CDR3.

The gene calls are TRBV11-2 and TRBJ2-7; TRBD2 matches at 11 bases. The receptor was isolated from a man aged 40-55 years with Graves disease. Sequences were derived from peripheral blood mononuclear cells (PBMCs), sampled at new diagnosis, from a patient treated with antithyroid drugs. The CDR3 protein is CASSLVGTSGFYEQYF. CDR3 nucleotide sequence: TGTGCCAGCAGCTTAGTGGGGACTAGCGGTTTCTACGAGCAGTACTTC.